This TCR beta chain comes out of a study of regulatory T cells in long-lasting Graves disease. iRepertoire HTBI primers and Arm-PCR of CDR3 regions built TCR beta libraries. Each CDR3 protein gets one entry after TCRdb re-called the multiplex PCR reads with MiXCR. In the table there are about 620,000 distinct CDR3 sequences, about 16% of which are singletons. The study's findings and limits: Few sampled subjects may have lowered accuracy. When disease was persistent, TRBV28, TRBJ1-2 and TRBJ2-5 were the favored segments.

Germline assignment: CDR1 MNHNS and CDR2 SASEGT. This CDR3 spans 17 amino acids. V was shortened by 6 bases and J by 2 bases, with 21 bases between the two germline ends. The time point: newly diagnosed GD, antithyroid drugs for less than 3 months. Extracted RNA from PBMCs served as the source of the TCR library. This clonotype was found a few times. Antigen specificity is unknown. This sample also appeared in a second study, on T cells in Graves' hyperthyroidism and ophthalmopathy. That report notes: Most clonotypes expanded in the thyroid (above 0.001) were also present in blood.

The sequence was obtained from a woman aged 25 to 39 with Graves disease. The chain joins TRBV6-1 to TRBJ2-3, with D perhaps matching TRBD1 (6 bases). Sequenced here: peripheral blood mononuclear cells (PBMCs), sampled at new diagnosis, from a patient treated with antithyroid drugs. In nucleotides, the CDR3 is TGTGCCAGCAGGTCATCTGGGGGCGCGACCGCCACAGATACGCAGTATTTT. Protein product: CASRSSGGATATDTQYF.